This T cell receptor beta chain originates from a study of T-cell reconstitution after alpha-beta-depleted transplantation in children. Overall study findings and caveats: T-cell counts and diversity at one year post-transplant came mainly from newly produced T cells.

The CDR3 is 15 residues long. The V and J ends lost 4 bases and 6 bases respectively, with 16 bases between them. Germline V gene lookup returns CDR1 SGHRS and CDR2 YFSETQ. Preparation of the TCRbeta library involved a method that used unique molecular identifiers. TCRdb re-analysed the PCR reads in MiXCR, keeping a single row per CDR3 protein. Of around 700,000 distinct CDR3 sequences listed, 10% to 15% are singletons. This clonotype was observed many times. The antigen remains unidentified. This chain connects TRBV5-1 to TRBJ2-2; possible D gene TRBD1, 6 bases. The clonotype comes from a girl aged 2 to 9 with congenital amegakaryocytic thrombocytopenia, due to receive a stem cell transplant. Sequences were derived from PBMCs, sampled before TCRalphabeta/CD19-depleted stem cell transplant. DNA of the CDR3: TGCGCCAGCAGCCGACAGGCTAGTGACGCCGGGGAGCTGTTTTTT. Translated, it gives CASSRQASDAGELFF.